What follows is one T cell receptor beta chain and its context. Its target is unknown. Documented treatment: oral pan-JAK inhibitor, 5-10 mg twice daily. Alopecia areata patients gave lesional scalp punch biopsies and peripheral blood samples. Sorting from PBMCs produced CD4+ and CD8+ T cells. This record comes from a study of CD8+ T cells in alopecia areata. Study-level points and caveats: Higher clonality than in normal scalp was seen in lesional scalp, especially alopecia totalis/universalis.

After isolation, RNA underwent reverse transcription to generate cDNA as the sequencing template. Here immunoSEQ multiplex PCR was the method, and the copy in TCRdb shows in-frame clones only, minus some. There are over 150,000 clones in the sample; 40% to 65% occur only once, and 11% lies in the top ten. The CDR3 contains 14 residues. Deletions cut 6 bases from V and 2 bases from J, with 14 bases between. In germline, CDR1 is SGHAT, CDR2 FQNNGV. This clonotype originated in a human donor with alopecia areata. The gene calls are TRBV11-2 and TRBJ2-7; D gene ambiguous. The source was CD8+ T cells sorted from blood, collected at week 24, from a patient treated with tofacitinib. As DNA, the CDR3 is TGTGCCAGCAGTGGTGCGGAACCCACCTACGAGCAGTACTTC. Translating gives CASSGAEPTYEQYF. The full variable domain, in which reference TRBV11-2 and TRBJ2-7 provide the parts outside the CDR3, is EAGVAQSPRYKIIEKRQSVAFWCNPISGHATLYWYQQILGQGPKLLIQFQNNGVVDDSQLPKDRFSAERLKGVDSTLKIQPAKLEDSAVYLCASSGAEPTYEQYFGPGTRLTVT.